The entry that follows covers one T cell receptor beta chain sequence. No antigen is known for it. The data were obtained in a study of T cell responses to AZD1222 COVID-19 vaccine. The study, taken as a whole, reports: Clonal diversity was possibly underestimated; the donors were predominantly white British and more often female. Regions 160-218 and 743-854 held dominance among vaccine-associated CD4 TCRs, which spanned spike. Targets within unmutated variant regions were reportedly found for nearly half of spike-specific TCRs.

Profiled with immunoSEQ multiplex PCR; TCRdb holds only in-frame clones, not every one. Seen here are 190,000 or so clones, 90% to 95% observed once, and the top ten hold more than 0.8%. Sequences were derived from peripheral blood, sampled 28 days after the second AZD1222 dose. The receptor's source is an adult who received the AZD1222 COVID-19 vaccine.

Here the CDR3 reads CASSEGGSSGNTIYF. The CDR3, as DNA: TGTGCCAGCAGTGAGGGAGGCAGCTCTGGAAACACCATATATTTT. This rearrangement joins TRBV2 to TRBJ1-3; D is unresolved. Trimming stripped 3 bases from V and 0 bases from J, with 9 bases between. The CDR3 covers 15 residues. Germline values: CDR1 SNHLY, CDR2 FYNNEI. Supplemented by reference TRBV2 and TRBJ1-3, the full variable domain reads EPEVTQTPSHQVTQMGQEVILRCVPISNHLYFYWYRQILGQKVEFLVSFYNNEISEKSEIFDDQFSVERPDGSNFTLKIRSTKLEDSAMYFCASSEGGSSGNTIYFGEGSWLTVV.